Reported below is one TCR beta chain. The antigen remains undetermined. This entry comes from a study of T cell responses to AZD1222 COVID-19 vaccine. Study results and limitations: Spike-specific TCR breadth and depth went up after people got two AZD1222 doses.

Produced via immunoSEQ multiplex PCR; TCRdb's table is partial and in-frame only. The sample includes under 200,000 clones, around 90% of them seen just once. The CDR3 length is 14 residues. Germline V CDR1 and CDR2: MNHEY, SMNVEV (reference sequence). V lost 3 bases and J 0 bases, leaving 7 bases between the germline ends. The clonotype was recovered from an adult who received the MenACWY meningococcal vaccine as a control. The chain is built from TRBV27 and TRBJ2-3; D assignment may be TRBD1 or TRBD2 (5 bases each). The sequencing used peripheral blood, collected 28 days after the second dose of the MenACWY control vaccine. CDR3 DNA: TGTGCCAGCAGTTTGGGGGACAGCACAGATACGCAGTATTTT. Translation: CASSLGDSTDTQYF.